This TCR beta chain was identified during a study of tumor-infiltrating lymphocytes in localized non-small cell lung cancer. General study findings and limits: Not all patients were TCR sequenced, owing to tissue quantity.

Here immunoSEQ multiplex PCR was the method, and the copy in TCRdb shows in-frame clones only, minus some. Here the sample spans some 17,000 clones, 70% to 85% being singletons. This CDR3 comprises 13 residues. The germline V gene encodes CDR1 SGHTA and CDR2 FQGNSA. The J segment lost 6 bases and the V segment lost 4 bases, leaving 1 base of the junction unmatched. Within the sample, this clone is medium-sized (0.01 to 0.1%). Its antigen is as yet unknown. This chain joins TRBV7-2 and TRBJ2-2; 8 positions match TRBD2. The receptor was derived from a human donor with non-small cell lung cancer. Sample: lung tumor tissue. Here the CDR3 reads CASSSLAAGELFF. DNA for the CDR3: TGTGCCAGCAGCTCACTAGCGGCCGGGGAGCTGTTTTTT. Combining the CDR3 with reference TRBV7-2 and TRBJ2-2 gives the whole variable domain GAGVSQSPSNKVTEKGKDVELRCDPISGHTALYWYRQSLGQGLEFLIYFQGNSAPDKSGLPSDRFSAERTGGSVSTLTIQRTQQEDSAVYLCASSSLAAGELFFGEGSRLTVL.